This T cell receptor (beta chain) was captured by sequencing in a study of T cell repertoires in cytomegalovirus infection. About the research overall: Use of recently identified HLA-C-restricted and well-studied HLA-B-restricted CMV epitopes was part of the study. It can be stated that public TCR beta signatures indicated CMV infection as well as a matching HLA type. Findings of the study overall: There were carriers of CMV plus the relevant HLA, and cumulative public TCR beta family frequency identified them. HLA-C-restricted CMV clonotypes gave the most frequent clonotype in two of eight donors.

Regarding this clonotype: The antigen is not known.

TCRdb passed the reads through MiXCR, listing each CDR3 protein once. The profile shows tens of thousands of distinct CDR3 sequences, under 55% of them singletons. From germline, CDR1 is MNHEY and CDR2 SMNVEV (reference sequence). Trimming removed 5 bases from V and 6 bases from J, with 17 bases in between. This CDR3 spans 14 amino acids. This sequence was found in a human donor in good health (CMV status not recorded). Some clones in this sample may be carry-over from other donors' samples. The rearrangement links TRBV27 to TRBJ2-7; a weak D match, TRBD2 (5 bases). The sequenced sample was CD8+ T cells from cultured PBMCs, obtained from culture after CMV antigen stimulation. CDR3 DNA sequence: TGTGCCAGCAGTCTTAACTGGGTCGGGATCGAGCAGTACTTC. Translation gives CASSLNWVGIEQYF.